Each of the 24 T cell receptor beta chains below was sequenced from the same sample in a study of T cell repertoires in cytomegalovirus infection. TCRdb passed the reads through MiXCR, listing each CDR3 protein once. The repertoire holds approximately 500,000 distinct CDR3 sequences, with approximately 10% as singletons. Sequences were obtained from PBMCs. The origin of the receptors is a human donor in good health (CMV status not recorded). Some clones in this sample may be carry-over from other donors' samples.

This clonotype has a count of ten or more. The chain combines TRBV24-1 with TRBJ2-1, with unresolved D. The V gene lost 4 bases and the J gene lost 2 bases, with 2 bases spanning the gap. The CDR3 contains 12 residues. Germline loops: CDR1 KGHDR, CDR2 SFDVKD. This CDR3 is CATSETYNEQFF. The CDR3 DNA sequence: TGTGCCACCAGTGAGACCTACAATGAGCAGTTCTTC.

As to this clonotype: Possible read error: a much larger clone is one base away. This chain connects TRBV28 to TRBJ2-1, with 9 positions matching TRBD2. This CDR3 spans 13 amino acids. The V gene's germline CDR1 is MDHEN and CDR2 SYDVKM. With 6 bases clipped from V and 5 bases from J, the junction kept 2 bases outside the gene matches. The CDR3: CASRTSGHNEQFF. CDR3 sequence (DNA): TGTGCCAGCAGGACTAGCGGCCACAATGAGCAGTTCTTC.

The table lists this clonotype with many counts. CDR3 sequence reads: CASSVGGVNQPQHF. CDR3 DNA sequence: TGTGCCAGCAGCGTTGGGGGGGTCAATCAGCCCCAGCATTTT. The chain employs TRBV7-9 and TRBJ1-5, with a weak D call TRBD1 (5 bases). Germline CDR1 SEHNR, CDR2 FQNEAQ (reference sequence). The CDR3 extends over 14 amino acids. V lost 5 bases, J lost 3 bases, and 11 bases lay in between.

This clonotype was counted many times. The J gene is TRBJ2-3, the V gene TRBV24-1; 14 bases agree with TRBD2. The CDR3 covers 17 residues. The germline V gene encodes CDR1 KGHDR and CDR2 SFDVKD. V was pared by 7 bases and J by 1 base, with 6 bases of the junction left unmatched. The CDR3 region is CATSPGLAGAGTDTQYF. The CDR3 DNA is TGTGCCACCAGCCCGGGACTAGCGGGAGCTGGCACAGATACGCAGTATTTT.

Regarding this clonotype: Possible read error: a much larger clone is one base away. The chain joins TRBV10-3 to TRBJ2-1; no reliable D call. This CDR3 has 12 residues. CDR1 and CDR2 (germline): ENHRY, SYGVKD. CDR3 residues: CAIRENDLLRFF. CDR3 in DNA: TGTGCCATCCGTGAGAACGATCTATTGAGGTTCTTC.

This clonotype appeared many times. The chain is built from TRBV7-2 and TRBJ2-5; a possible D gene is TRBD2 (6 bases). The V gene's germline CDR1 is SGHTA and CDR2 FQGNSA. V lost 1 base and J 2 bases, leaving 11 bases between the germline ends. The CDR3 spans 15 residues. CDR3 in DNA: TGTGCCAGCAGCTTAGGGGGACTGCCTCAAGAGACCCAGTACTTC. It translates to CASSLGGLPQETQYF.

This clonotype was counted at least ten times. This chain's CDR3 is CASSDLTGSEQFF. CDR3 nucleotide sequence: TGCGCCAGCAGCGACCTCACAGGGAGTGAGCAGTTCTTC. The chain couples TRBV5-1 to TRBJ2-1, with a possible D match to TRBD1 (6 bases). Germline loops: CDR1 SGHRS, CDR2 YFSETQ. The CDR3 is 13 amino acids. Trimming left V 4 bases short and J 9 bases short, with 14 bases between.

In its sample, this clonotype was seen many times. The rearrangement joins TRBV19 to TRBJ1-1; D might be TRBD1 (6 bases). Trimming removed 3 bases from V and 4 bases from J, with 12 bases in between. Per the germline V gene, CDR1 is LNHDA and CDR2 is SQIVND (reference sequence). The CDR3 covers 14 residues. In nucleotides, the CDR3 is TGTGCCAGTAGTATTGAACCAGGGGTCACTGAAGCTTTCTTT. Translation: CASSIEPGVTEAFF.

With respect to this clonotype: This may be a read error, as it is one base from a much larger clone. This chain connects TRBV3-1 to TRBJ2-7, with D perhaps given as TRBD1 or TRBD2 (6 bases each). The V and J ends lost 4 bases and 6 bases respectively, with 13 bases between them. The CDR3 sequence is 13 residues long. Germline V gene data show CDR1 as LGHDT and CDR2 as YNNKEL (reference sequence). CDR3 coding DNA: TGTGCCAGCAGCCGAAAAAAGGGGGGCGAGCAGTACTTC. This encodes CASSRKKGGEQYF.

The chain uses TRBV29-1 and TRBJ1-2; 12 nucleotides match TRBD1. Germline V gives CDR1 SQVTM, CDR2 ANQGSEA. After removal of 3 bases from V and 14 bases from J, the junction contained 7 bases not matched to a gene. The CDR3 sequence is 12 residues long. Here the CDR3 DNA reads TGCAGCGTTGACGAGGGACAGGGGGCATGGACCTTC. Its translation is CSVDEGQGAWTF.

Ten or more counts support this clonotype. This sequence joins TRBV28 and TRBJ2-7, with TRBD2 as a possible D gene (6 bases). The V gene's germline CDR1 is MDHEN and CDR2 SYDVKM. Trimming shortened V by 8 bases and J by 0 bases, and 14 bases separated the two germline ends. This CDR3 spans 14 amino acids. The CDR3 DNA sequence: TGTGCCAGCCTCCACCATAGCGGCTCCTACGAGCAGTACTTC. It codes for CASLHHSGSYEQYF.

V is TRBV30 and J is TRBJ1-3; no firm D call. The germline CDR1 and CDR2 sequences are GTSNPN and SVGIG (reference sequence). There are 11 residues in the CDR3. V lost 2 bases and J lost 3, with 2 bases in between. The CDR3 here is CAWSFGNTIYF. The CDR3 DNA follows: TGTGCCTGGAGTTTTGGAAACACCATATATTTT.

The table lists this clonotype with a few counts. The rearrangement joins TRBV28 to TRBJ2-7; 10 bases match TRBD2. The trim removed 5 bases at V and 2 bases at J, leaving 9 bases unmatched. This CDR3 has 16 residues. Per germline, CDR1 MDHEN and CDR2 SYDVKM. CDR3 sequence: CASSTDSSGSAYEQYF. The DNA of the CDR3 is TGTGCCAGCAGTACCGATTCTAGCGGGAGTGCCTACGAGCAGTACTTC.

This clonotype has only a few counts. The chain links TRBV20-1 to TRBJ1-1; TRBD1 might be the D (5 bases). CDR3 size: 15 residues. The V end was cut by 3 bases, the J end by 5 bases, with 19 bases between. The germline V gene encodes CDR1 DFQATT and CDR2 SNEGSKA (reference sequence). The CDR3 DNA follows: TGCAGTGCTAGTGACTTTACCGGGACGCGGACTGAAGCTTTCTTT. This translates into CSASDFTGTRTEAFF.

This clonotype occurred many times. The chain is built from TRBV12-3 or TRBV12-4 and TRBJ2-1; 8 bases fit TRBD1. The length of the CDR3 is 15 residues. After removal of 2 bases from V and 8 bases from J, the junction contained 8 bases not matched to a gene. The CDR3 nucleotides are TGTGCCAGCAGTTTACGGCCAGGGGGCAACTATGAGCAGTTCTTC. Its protein product is CASSLRPGGNYEQFF.

This clonotype was observed at least ten times. The chain has TRBV7-9 and TRBJ2-7, with 9 bases matching TRBD1. There are 15 residues in the CDR3. Per germline, CDR1 SEHNR and CDR2 FQNEAQ (reference sequence). V trimming: 5 bases; J trimming: 2 bases; junction bases outside the gene matches: 7. The chain's CDR3 is CASSLPGQGPYEQYF. The CDR3 nucleotides are TGTGCCAGCAGCCTCCCGGGACAGGGCCCCTACGAGCAGTACTTC.

The chain joins TRBV5-1 to TRBJ2-5; either TRBD1 or TRBD2 may fit D (6 bases each). This CDR3 has 16 amino acids. In germline, CDR1 is SGHRS, CDR2 YFSETQ. V gave up 0 bases and J gave up 0 bases, with 12 bases separating them. The CDR3 DNA is TGCGCCAGCAGCTTGGGCCCGGGGGCCTACCAAGAGACCCAGTACTTC. Protein product: CASSLGPGAYQETQYF.

This clonotype was detected ten times or more. The V gene is TRBV7-2, the J gene TRBJ2-5, with a possible D match to TRBD1 (6 bases). Germline V gives CDR1 SGHTA, CDR2 FQGNSA. The CDR3 has 17 residues. V was cut by 5 bases and J by 1 base, with 20 bases left in between. The DNA for the CDR3 is TGTGCCAGCAGCCCTGGTGGTCTGTTAGGGGGCCAAGAGACCCAGTACTTC. Its translation: CASSPGGLLGGQETQYF.

DNA of the CDR3: TGTGCCAGCAGCTCGACCGGGGGGTGGGGGGATTCACCCCTCCACTTT. Translated: CASSSTGGWGDSPLHF. The chain combines TRBV3-1 with TRBJ1-6, with D possibly being TRBD1 (5 bases). The CDR3 length is 16 residues. The germline V gene encodes CDR1 LGHDT and CDR2 YNNKEL (reference sequence). Trimming removed 5 bases at V and 8 bases at J, with 19 bases between.

This clonotype was observed many times. The chain couples TRBV20-1 to TRBJ1-5; TRBD1 matches at 7 bases. The V segment lost 0 bases and the J segment 0 bases; nucleotides outside the gene matches: 5. CDR3 length: 16 amino acids. Germline loops: CDR1 DFQATT, CDR2 SNEGSKA (reference sequence). CDR3 amino acids: CSARDDGTVSNQPQHF. As DNA, the CDR3 is TGCAGTGCTAGAGATGACGGGACAGTTAGCAATCAGCCCCAGCATTTT.

This chain joins TRBV20-1 and TRBJ2-3; perhaps TRBD1 as D (5 bases). V lost 6 bases and J 0 bases, leaving 13 bases between the germline ends. From germline, CDR1 is DFQATT and CDR2 SNEGSKA (reference sequence). The CDR3 loop spans 14 amino acids. This CDR3 is CSANRQSSTDTQYF. The CDR3 region has the DNA TGCAGTGCCAACAGACAGTCTAGCACAGATACGCAGTATTTT.

This clonotype has at least ten counts. The rearrangement uses TRBV7-2 and TRBJ2-7; 14 nucleotides align to TRBD2. Germline CDR1 and CDR2: SGHTA and FQGNSA. The ends lost 3 bases at V and 6 bases at J; junction bases unmatched: 4. The CDR3 totals 15 residues. The CDR3 DNA follows: TGTGCCAGCAGCTTCGGCGGACTAGCGGGGGGCGAGCAGTACTTC. Protein product: CASSFGGLAGGEQYF. Variable domain in full (rest from reference TRBV7-2 and TRBJ2-7): GAGVSQSPSNKVTEKGKDVELRCDPISGHTALYWYRQSLGQGLEFLIYFQGNSAPDKSGLPSDRFSAERTGGSVSTLTIQRTQQEDSAVYLCASSFGGLAGGEQYFGPGTRLTVT.

This clonotype has a count of ten or more. The J gene is TRBJ1-2, the V gene TRBV12-3 or TRBV12-4; D might be TRBD1 (6 bases). CDR3 length: 16 residues. V dropped 6 bases and J dropped 8 bases, with 25 bases sitting between them. The CDR3, as DNA: TGTGCCAGCAGCCAAGTCCGGGCCCACAGGGATAGGGGCTACACCTTC. This codes for CASSQVRAHRDRGYTF.

The chain recombines TRBV5-6 with TRBJ2-2, with a possible D match to TRBD2 (5 bases). This CDR3 is built from 13 residues. Germline V lookup: CDR1 SGHDT, CDR2 YYEEEE. V was shortened by 3 bases and J by 6 bases, with 9 bases between the two germline ends. The CDR3 region is CASSWTGSGELFF. The CDR3, as DNA: TGTGCCAGCAGCTGGACGGGATCCGGGGAGCTGTTTTTT.